This TCR beta chain was recovered during a study of Tregs in tolerant kidney transplant recipients. Whole-study results and caveats: This study did not directly address biological reproducibility. Findings come from small patient numbers and require larger validation.

This CDR3 spans 14 amino acids. Germline-derived CDR1 and CDR2 are SGHVS and FNYEAQ. The ends were cut back, 9 bases at V and 4 bases at J, with 17 bases in the middle. A word on this clone: Its antigen is as yet unknown.

The assay was immunoSEQ multiplex PCR, and TCRdb's table has in-frame clones only and misses some. The sample records around 50,000 clones, approximately 90% being singletons. Related graft donors supplied nonmyeloablative bone marrow transplants, and mixed chimerism was transient. Thawed PBMCs were FACS-sorted into unstimulated CD4+CD25+CD127- regulatory T cells, CD4+CD25- non-regulatory cells, CD4 and CD8 cells. The rearrangement uses TRBV7-6 and TRBJ2-3, with D perhaps matching TRBD1 (6 bases). This receptor was identified in a human patient who received a combined kidney and bone marrow transplant. The graft donor may account for some of the T cells. The sample was CD8+ T cells from blood (PBMCs), taken 24 months after the transplant. The CDR3 region is CASTLTQGPDTQYF. The CDR3 bases are TGTGCCAGTACCTTGACCCAGGGGCCAGATACGCAGTATTTT.